One sample yielded the 30 T cell receptor beta chains listed below, sequenced in a study of blood T cell repertoires in COVID-19. Assay used: immunoSEQ multiplex PCR; TCRdb lists only in-frame clones, some missing. The data contain 150,000 to 200,000 clones, approximately 83% of them singletons. Specimen: PBMCs or T cells enriched from blood (not recorded which). The origin of the receptors is a man aged 70-80 years who had been exposed to COVID-19.

The CDR3, as DNA: TGTGCCAGCAGTTTGGGGGACAGGGCTTTCTTT. Translating gives CASSLGDRAFF. The V gene is TRBV12-3 or TRBV12-4, the J gene TRBJ1-1; TRBD1 agrees at 8 bases. This CDR3 has 11 residues. V lost 3 bases and J lost 11; bases outside the gene matches: 2.

Remarks on this clone: This same CDR3 is encoded by further DNA sequences in the sample. The V gene is TRBV18, the J gene TRBJ2-7; 8 bases are a match to TRBD1. The CDR3 has 15 amino acids. V gave up 0 bases and J gave up 2 bases; unmatched junction bases: 3. Per germline, CDR1 KGHSH and CDR2 LQKENI. This chain's CDR3 is CASSPPGQGAYEQYF. The CDR3, as DNA: TGTGCCAGCTCACCACCCGGACAGGGAGCCTACGAGCAGTACTTC.

V and J are TRBV18 and TRBJ1-5; D uncertain. Deletions cut 6 bases from V and 6 bases from J, with 18 bases between. The CDR3 extends over 15 amino acids. Germline V gene sequence: CDR1 KGHSH, CDR2 LQKENI. The CDR3 region has the DNA TGTGCCAGCTCCCCCTCCGGCCAGGCTGGTCAGCCCCAGCATTTT. The encoded protein is CASSPSGQAGQPQHF.

The chain links TRBV10-1 to TRBJ2-2, with a weak D call TRBD2 (7 bases). The CDR3 extends over 16 amino acids. Per the germline V gene, CDR1 is WNHNN and CDR2 is SYGVQD (reference sequence). Deletions cut 0 bases from V and 2 bases from J, with 10 bases between. CDR3 residues: CASSESRGGNTGELFF. In DNA form, the CDR3 reads TGCGCCAGCAGTGAGTCAAGGGGGGGAAACACCGGGGAGCTGTTTTTT.

The V call is TRBV19, the J call TRBJ1-2; D is unclear. There are 14 residues in the CDR3. The V and J ends lost 3 bases and 5 bases respectively, with 13 bases between them. Per the germline V gene, CDR1 is LNHDA and CDR2 is SQIVND (reference sequence). The chain's CDR3 is CASSIAGKGYGYTF. CDR3 in DNA: TGTGCCAGTAGTATTGCGGGGAAAGGGTATGGCTACACCTTC.

The V gene is TRBV3-1 (or the pseudogene TRBV3-2), the J gene TRBJ2-3; 14 bases are shared with TRBD2. V shed 1 base, J shed 7 bases, and the junction held 4 bases outside the gene matches. The CDR3 consists of 16 residues. The germline V gene has CDR1 LGHDT and CDR2 YNNKEL (reference sequence). In DNA form, the CDR3 reads TGTGCCAGCAGCCAAGCCGGGACTAGCGGGAGTAATACGCAGTATTTT. Its protein product is CASSQAGTSGSNTQYF.

V is TRBV4-3 and J is TRBJ1-2, with a possible D match to TRBD1 (5 bases). Between the trimmed V and J ends, which lost 0 bases and 8 bases, there was a span of 10 bases. The CDR3 totals 13 residues. CDR1 LGHNA and CDR2 YSLEER come from the germline V gene. CDR3 loop: CASSQDPGIGYTF. The DNA for the CDR3 is TGCGCCAGCAGCCAAGATCCAGGGATCGGCTACACCTTC.

This clone was detected only once. V gene TRBV12-3 or TRBV12-4 combines with J gene TRBJ1-5, with a tentative D call TRBD1 (5 bases). There are 13 residues in the CDR3. Trimming left V 6 bases short and J 5 bases short, with 11 bases between. CDR3 nucleotides: TGTGCCAGCAGAGTCAGGGAGGATCAGCCCCAGCATTTT. Residues: CASRVREDQPQHF.

V is TRBV18 and J is TRBJ1-5; D might be TRBD1 (5 bases). CDR1 and CDR2 (germline): KGHSH, LQKENI. V was shortened by 2 bases and J by 4 bases, with 9 bases between the two germline ends. The CDR3 contains 14 residues. The CDR3 region is CASSPYGTNQPQHF. CDR3 nucleotides: TGTGCCAGCTCACCATACGGGACTAATCAGCCCCAGCATTTT.

The chain has TRBV5-4 and TRBJ2-2; a possible D gene is TRBD1 (5 bases). V gave up 6 bases and J gave up 5 bases, with 14 bases separating them. CDR3 length equals 14 residues. Per germline, CDR1 SGHNT and CDR2 YYREEE (reference sequence). CDR3 in amino acids: CASKGQSGTGELFF. CDR3 nucleotide sequence: TGTGCCAGCAAAGGACAAAGTGGGACCGGGGAGCTGTTTTTT.

The chain combines TRBV6-4 with TRBJ1-1; TRBD1 is a possible D gene (5 bases). Germline V gene lookup returns CDR1 MRHNA and CDR2 SNTAGT. The CDR3 extends over 13 amino acids. Trimming took 2 bases from V and 8 from J, leaving 12 bases between them. The CDR3: CASSDGRRGEAFF. The CDR3 region has the DNA TGTGCCAGCAGTGACGGCAGGCGGGGGGAAGCTTTCTTT.

The J gene is TRBJ1-1, the V gene TRBV12-3 or TRBV12-4; D not resolved. Trimming cost V 3 bases and J 0 bases, with 2 bases left between them. CDR3 length: 12 residues. CDR3: CASSFVNTEAFF. As DNA, the CDR3 is TGTGCCAGCAGTTTCGTGAACACTGAAGCTTTCTTT.

This clone has just one count. The chain employs TRBV2 and TRBJ2-3; 11 positions agree with TRBD2. Germline V gene lookup returns CDR1 SNHLY and CDR2 FYNNEI. CDR3 length: 17 residues. The trim removed 6 bases at V and 5 bases at J, leaving 13 bases unmatched. The CDR3 is CASSERPSGGLGDTQYF. The CDR3 DNA follows: TGTGCCAGCAGCGAAAGACCTAGCGGGGGGCTGGGAGATACGCAGTATTTT.

This clone was detected only once. This rearrangement joins TRBV19 to TRBJ1-2; no reliable D call. Germline CDR1 and CDR2: LNHDA and SQIVND (reference sequence). The ends were cut back, 9 bases at V and 7 bases at J, with 21 bases in the middle. This CDR3 is 14 amino acids long. The CDR3 DNA follows: TGTGCCAGCACGCCCAGGTCAGCTCTCGGTGGCTACACCTTC. Translated, it gives CASTPRSALGGYTF.

The chain has TRBV7-9 and TRBJ2-5, with TRBD2 matching over 8 bases. V gave up 10 bases and J gave up 4 bases; unmatched junction bases: 11. CDR3 length: 14 amino acids. Germline V gene lookup returns CDR1 SEHNR and CDR2 FQNEAQ (reference sequence). CDR3 nucleotide sequence: TGTGCCACTTGGTCCGGGAGGGTTGGAGAGACCCAGTACTTC. This translates into CATWSGRVGETQYF.

The count of this clone is one. The V and J genes are TRBV9 and TRBJ1-2; a weak D match, TRBD1 (6 bases). Germline V gene lookup returns CDR1 SGDLS and CDR2 YYNGEE. The CDR3 runs to 16 residues. The V end was cut by 3 bases, the J end by 8 bases, with 23 bases between. CDR3 loop: CASSASRATGQYGYTF. The CDR3 bases are TGTGCCAGCAGCGCTTCCCGGGCGACAGGTCAATACGGCTACACCTTC.

The chain employs TRBV19 and TRBJ1-1, with TRBD1 matching over 11 bases. The length of the CDR3 is 13 residues. Germline V gene data show CDR1 as LNHDA and CDR2 as SQIVND (reference sequence). The junction had 2 bases not matched to a gene; V was cut back by 8 bases and J by 3 bases. CDR3 residues: CASGDRGYTEAFF. DNA of the CDR3: TGTGCCAGTGGGGACAGGGGGTACACTGAAGCTTTCTTT.

J is TRBJ1-2 and V is TRBV9; D is uncertain. Trimming pared 0 bases from V and 5 bases from J, leaving 14 bases between. The CDR3 consists of 15 residues. CDR1 and CDR2 from the germline V gene are SGDLS and YYNGEE. This CDR3 reads CASSVEAGGSYGYTF. The CDR3 nucleotides read TGTGCCAGCAGCGTAGAGGCAGGTGGGTCATATGGCTACACCTTC.

The rearrangement links TRBV3-1 (or the pseudogene TRBV3-2) to TRBJ2-5; a possible D gene is TRBD2 (5 bases). This CDR3 has 13 residues. Germline values: CDR1 LGHDT, CDR2 YNNKEL (reference sequence). Trimming stripped 4 bases from V and 2 bases from J, with 8 bases between. CDR3 bases: TGTGCCAGCAGCCCAGCGGTACAAGAGACCCAGTACTTC. This translates into CASSPAVQETQYF.

This rearrangement joins TRBV5-1 to TRBJ2-7; D unclear. CDR3 length: 11 amino acids. Trimming removed 1 base from V and 5 bases from J, with 4 bases in between. From germline, CDR1 is SGHRS and CDR2 YFSETQ. CDR3 DNA sequence: TGCGCCAGCAGCTTGTTTAACGAGCAGTACTTC. This gives the protein CASSLFNEQYF. The whole variable domain, filled in from reference TRBV5-1 and TRBJ2-7, reads KAGVTQTPRYLIKTRGQQVTLSCSPISGHRSVSWYQQTPGQGLQFLFEYFSETQRNKGNFPGRFSGRQFSNSRSEMNVSTLELGDSALYLCASSLFNEQYFGPGTRLTVT.

The chain employs TRBV30 and TRBJ1-1; D is perhaps TRBD1 (5 bases). The CDR3 is 13 amino acids. Trimming shortened V by 5 bases and J by 0 bases, and 10 bases separated the two germline ends. Germline V gene lookup returns CDR1 GTSNPN and CDR2 SVGIG (reference sequence). CDR3 sequence: CAWGTGMNTEAFF. The CDR3 DNA follows: TGTGCCTGGGGGACTGGCATGAACACTGAAGCTTTCTTT.

The chain joins TRBV27 to TRBJ1-6; D not certain. CDR3 length: 15 amino acids. Trimming took off 6 bases at V and 0 bases at J, with 9 bases between the two ends. Germline assignment: CDR1 MNHEY and CDR2 SMNVEV (reference sequence). CDR3 in amino acids: CASSRLSSYNSPLHF. In nucleotides, the CDR3 is TGTGCCAGCAGCCGTCTCAGCTCCTATAATTCACCCCTCCACTTT.

The V call is TRBV3-1 (or the pseudogene TRBV3-2), the J call TRBJ2-5, with 8 bases matching TRBD1. The length of the CDR3 is 15 residues. V was pared by 8 bases and J by 5 bases, with 13 bases of the junction left unmatched. The germline V gene encodes CDR1 LGHDT and CDR2 YNNKEL (reference sequence). The chain's CDR3 is CASGALEGTGETQYF. The CDR3 DNA is TGTGCCAGCGGAGCGCTGGAGGGGACAGGTGAGACCCAGTACTTC.

In DNA form, the CDR3 reads TGTGCCAGCAGCGCCAGCGGTGGAGGCTACACCTTC. The encoded protein is CASSASGGGYTF. The chain couples TRBV6-2 or TRBV6-3 to TRBJ1-2; D unclear. The CDR3 is 12 amino acids. Germline loops: CDR1 MNHEY, CDR2 SVGEGT. The V end lost 6 bases, the J end lost 8 bases, and 13 bases lay between the germline ends.

This clone showed up just once. V and J are TRBV6-2 or TRBV6-3 and TRBJ2-7, with 9 bases matching TRBD2. The CDR3 has 20 amino acids. J lost 0 bases, V lost 4 bases, and 19 bases had no gene match. Germline V gene lookup returns CDR1 MNHEY and CDR2 SVGEGT. DNA for the CDR3: TGTGCCAGCAGTTTAACTAGCGGGCATGGTTCGATTACAGCCTCCTACGAGCAGTACTTC. Translating gives CASSLTSGHGSITASYEQYF.

The chain links TRBV2 to TRBJ2-4, with 8 bases matching TRBD2. Germline values: CDR1 SNHLY, CDR2 FYNNEI. V was pared by 4 bases and J by 10 bases, with 6 bases of the junction left unmatched. This CDR3 contains 13 residues. The CDR3 is CASSVGLVEIQYF. The CDR3 bases are TGTGCCAGCAGTGTGGGACTAGTGGAGATTCAGTACTTC.

V gene TRBV23-1 combines with J gene TRBJ1-2; the match to TRBD1 covers 9 bases. TRBV23-1 is labeled an ORF, and its function is uncertain. V shed 2 bases and J 7 bases; nucleotides not matched to a gene: 5. The CDR3 runs to 14 residues. In DNA, the CDR3 is TGCGCCAGCAGTCAACCGACAGGGGGTCCTGGCTACACCTTC. Translating gives CASSQPTGGPGYTF.

V is TRBV11-2 and J is TRBJ1-1; D unresolved. This CDR3 contains 14 residues. The V end lost 2 bases, the J end lost 4 bases, and 11 bases lay between the germline ends. CDR1 and CDR2 from the germline V gene are SGHAT and FQNNGV. CDR3 loop: CASSLRVGSTEAFF. DNA for the CDR3: TGTGCCAGCAGCTTAAGGGTCGGGAGCACTGAAGCTTTCTTT.

This chain joins TRBV21-1 and TRBJ2-7; the table assigns TRBD1, which was not confirmed against the DNA. TRBV21-1 is a pseudogene segment. The CDR3 contains 15 residues. Here the CDR3 reads CASSVGHLISYEQYF. For the CDR3, the DNA is TGTGCCAGCAGCGTGGGCCACCTCATTTCCTACGAGCAGTACTTC.

The rearrangement uses TRBV29-1 and TRBJ1-1; D may be TRBD1 (6 bases). Deletions cut 0 bases from V and 5 bases from J, with 10 bases between. Germline CDR1 and CDR2: SQVTM and ANQGSEA. This CDR3 spans 13 amino acids. The CDR3 is CSVEEGQSTEAFF. For the CDR3, the DNA is TGCAGCGTTGAAGAAGGACAGTCGACTGAAGCTTTCTTT.